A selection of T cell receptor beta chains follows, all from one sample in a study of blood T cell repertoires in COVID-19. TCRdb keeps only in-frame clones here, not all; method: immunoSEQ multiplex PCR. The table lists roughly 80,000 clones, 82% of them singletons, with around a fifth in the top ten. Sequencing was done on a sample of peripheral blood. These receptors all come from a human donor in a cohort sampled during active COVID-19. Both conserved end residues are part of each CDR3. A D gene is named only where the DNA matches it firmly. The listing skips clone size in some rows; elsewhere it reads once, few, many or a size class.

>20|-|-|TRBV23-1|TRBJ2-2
CASSHGRAGRHRRNTGELFF
TGCGCCAGCAGTCATGGACGGGCGGGACGACATCGCCGAAACACCGGGGAGCTGTTTTTT
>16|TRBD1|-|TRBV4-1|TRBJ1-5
CASAPQGEGGNQPQHF
TGCGCCAGCGCGCCGCAGGGGGAAGGGGGCAATCAGCCCCAGCATTTT
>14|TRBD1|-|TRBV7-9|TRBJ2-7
CASSSTGGSNEQYF
TGTGCCAGCAGCTCGACAGGGGGCTCCAACGAGCAGTACTTC
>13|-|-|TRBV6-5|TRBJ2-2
CASRPTGFRELFF
TGTGCCAGCAGGCCCACAGGGTTTAGGGAGCTGTTTTTT
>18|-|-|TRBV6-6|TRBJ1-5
CASSRRIGGGLGNQPQHF
TGTGCCAGCAGCCGAAGGATCGGTGGAGGGCTAGGTAATCAGCCCCAGCATTTT
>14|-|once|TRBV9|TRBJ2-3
CASSLTYSTDTQYF
TGTGCCAGCAGCCTAACGTACAGCACAGATACGCAGTATTTT
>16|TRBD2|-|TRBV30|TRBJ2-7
CAWSVIGGAHHYEQYF
TGTGCCTGGAGTGTAATCGGGGGGGCCCATCACTACGAGCAGTACTTC
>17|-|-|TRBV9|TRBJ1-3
CASSVDPSGSSGNTIYF
TGTGCCAGCAGCGTAGATCCATCGGGTTCCTCTGGAAACACCATATATTTT
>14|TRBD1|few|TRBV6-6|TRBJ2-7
CASSYRGQGYEQYF
TGTGCCAGCAGTTACCGGGGACAGGGCTACGAGCAGTACTTC
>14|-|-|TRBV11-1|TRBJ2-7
CASSQTQGSYEQYF
TGTGCCAGCAGCCAAACACAGGGATCCTACGAGCAGTACTTC
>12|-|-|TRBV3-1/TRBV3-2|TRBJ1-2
CASSQGADGYTF
TGTGCCAGCAGCCAGGGGGCGGATGGCTACACCTTC
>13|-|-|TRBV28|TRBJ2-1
CASSSRGYNEQFF
TGTGCCAGCAGTTCCCGGGGCTACAATGAGCAGTTCTTC
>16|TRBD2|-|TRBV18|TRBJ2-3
CASSPRVGTKGDTQYF
TGTGCCAGCTCACCGCGGGTCGGGACTAAGGGGGATACGCAGTATTTT
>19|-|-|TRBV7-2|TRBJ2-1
CASSLERWRQGGSYNEQFF
TGTGCCAGCAGCTTAGAGCGGTGGAGGCAGGGAGGATCCTACAATGAGCAGTTCTTC
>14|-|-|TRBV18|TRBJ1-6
CASSPRTENSPLHF
TGTGCCAGCTCACCACGGACAGAAAATTCACCCCTCCACTTT
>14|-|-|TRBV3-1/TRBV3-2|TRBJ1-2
CASSQIGVSDGYTF
TGTGCCAGCAGCCAAATCGGGGTTTCGGATGGCTACACCTTC
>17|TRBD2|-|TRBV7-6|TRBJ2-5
CASSLGSSGGAQETQYF
TGTGCCAGCAGCTTAGGATCTAGCGGGGGGGCCCAAGAGACCCAGTACTTC
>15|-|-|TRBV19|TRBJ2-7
CASSSSQGRAHEQYF
TGTGCCAGTAGTTCCAGCCAGGGCCGGGCCCACGAGCAGTACTTC
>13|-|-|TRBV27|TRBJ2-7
CASSHTTSYEQYF
TGTGCCAGCAGTCACACTACCTCCTACGAGCAGTACTTC
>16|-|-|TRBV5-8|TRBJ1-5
CASSLARVNSNQPQHF
TGTGCCAGCAGCTTGGCCCGAGTAAATAGCAATCAGCCCCAGCATTTT
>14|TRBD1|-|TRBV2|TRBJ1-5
CASRRDRGNQSQHF
TGTGCCAGCAGAAGGGACAGGGGCAATCAGTCCCAGCATTTT
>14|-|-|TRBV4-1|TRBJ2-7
CASSQSGSAYEQYF
TGCGCCAGCAGCCAGTCCGGGAGCGCCTACGAGCAGTACTTC
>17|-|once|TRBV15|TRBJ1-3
CATSREKYDISGNTIYF
TGTGCCACCAGCAGAGAGAAGTATGACATCTCTGGAAACACCATATATTTT
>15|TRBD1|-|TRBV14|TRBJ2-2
CASSQGTGNTGELFF
TGTGCCAGCAGCCAAGGGACAGGCAACACCGGGGAGCTGTTTTTT
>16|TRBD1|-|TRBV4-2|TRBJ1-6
CASSQGGDRVKSPLHF
TGTGCCAGCAGCCAAGGAGGGGACAGGGTAAAATCACCCCTCCACTTT
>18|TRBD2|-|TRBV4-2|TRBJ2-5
CASSQDSPLAGGHGTQYF
TGTGCCAGCAGCCAAGATTCCCCTTTGGCGGGGGGCCATGGGACCCAGTACTTC
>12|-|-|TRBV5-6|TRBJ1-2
CASSYTGGGYTF
TGTGCCAGCAGCTACACGGGCGGGGGCTACACCTTC
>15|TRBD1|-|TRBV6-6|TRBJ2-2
CASSWGQGHTGELFF
TGTGCCAGCAGTTGGGGACAGGGCCACACCGGGGAGCTGTTTTTT
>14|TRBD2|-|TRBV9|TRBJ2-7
CASSLAGGAYEQYF
TGTGCCAGCAGCTTAGCGGGGGGCGCCTACGAGCAGTACTTC
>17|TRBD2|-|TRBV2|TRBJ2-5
CASSEAGSGGPQETQYF
TGTGCCAGCAGTGAAGCGGGTAGCGGGGGGCCTCAAGAGACCCAGTACTTC
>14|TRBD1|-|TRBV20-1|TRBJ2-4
CSASMGQGKNIQYF
TGCAGTGCTAGTATGGGACAGGGAAAAAACATTCAGTACTTC
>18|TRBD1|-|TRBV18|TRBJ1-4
CASSLRRFPGQVNEKLFF
TGTGCCAGCTCACTGAGAAGATTCCCCGGACAGGTTAATGAAAAACTGTTTTTT
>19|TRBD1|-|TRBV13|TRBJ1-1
CASSLRWDSEPIPNTEAFF
TGTGCCAGCAGCTTACGTTGGGACAGCGAACCAATACCGAACACTGAAGCTTTCTTT